These T cell receptor beta chains were read from a single sample in a study of identical twins. In TCRdb, the 5' RACE reads were re-called with MiXCR into one record per CDR3 protein. The sample lists approximately 410,000 distinct CDR3 sequences; less than 20% were seen once. Sequencing input: naive T cells sorted from blood. These receptors all stem from a man aged 50-60 years in good health. CDR3s include the opening cysteine and the closing phenylalanine or tryptophan. The D gene is left open where the match is weak. The size field is filled for only some rows; it gives once, few, many or a size class.

d_gene | v_gene | abundance | CDR3aa
. | TRBV20-1 | . | CSARDRRRSSYEQYF
. | TRBV6-1 | few | CASSDGTAGTQETQYF
. | TRBV6-1 | many | CASSKTGEGSDTQYF
TRBD1 | TRBV10-3 | many | CAITGQGAKSSYNEQFF
TRBD1 | TRBV10-3 | few | CAISEGGQGGEQYF
TRBD2 | TRBV27 | . | CASTRGTSGRFNEQYF
. | TRBV5-1 | once | CASSLALVNTGELFF
TRBD1 | TRBV29-1 | few | CSAGTGTASSYEQYF
. | TRBV3-1 | . | CASSHISGMDSSYEQYF
. | TRBV11-2 | few | CASSLEPRDGELFF
. | TRBV2 | . | CASSVEQLNTEAFF
. | TRBV29-1 | many | CSVADPYEQYF
TRBD2 | TRBV7-9 | many | CASNGGGAGNEQFF
TRBD2 | TRBV12-3/TRBV12-4 | many | CASSLVSSGGARTGELFF
TRBD1 | TRBV10-3 | . | CAIRGSGTGDQETQYF
. | TRBV25-1 | many | CASSGHYEQYF
. | TRBV6-1 | . | CASSQGRWYGYTF
. | TRBV5-1 | . | CASSLAVGRGAFF
TRBD2 | TRBV7-8 | few | CASSLGAPAGTVDEQFF
. | TRBV19 | . | CASSSLGTNTEAFF
. | TRBV20-1 | many | CSAISPGALAKNIQYF
TRBD1 | TRBV20-1 | many | CSARATSGTGDEQYF
. | TRBV10-2 | . | CASSGTGKAYNEQFF
. | TRBV15 | . | CATSRRDGGSPQYF
TRBD1 | TRBV7-8 | many | CASGTGGFNNEQFF
TRBD1 | TRBV15 | . | CATRGRRQGLLHIEAFF
TRBD1 | TRBV2 | many | CASSALRGTGVYNEQFF
. | TRBV4-3 | few | CASSQEGERDNEQFF
. | TRBV4-2 | few | CASSQVGNALHF
. | TRBV4-1 | . | CASSQDRANQPQHF
TRBD2 | TRBV20-1 | many | CSVTTSGRPPRADTQYF
. | TRBV6-5 | few | CASSYSSPSSGNTIYF
. | TRBV10-3 | few | CPQAGFDTGELFF
TRBD1 | TRBV11-2 | . | CASSNRDSPWGQFF
TRBD2 | TRBV28 | few | CASSFGGVYEQYF